This TCR beta chain originates from a study of vaccination and CD4 T cells after COVID-19. CD4+ T cells that had been cultured provided DNA sequenced with the Oncomine TCR Beta short-read assay. TCRdb re-called the PCR reads through MiXCR, storing one row per CDR3 protein. This sample yields around 6,100 distinct CDR3 sequences, of which 40% to 50% are seen a single time; roughly a quarter belongs to the top ten. Specified treatment: roughly ten-day PBMC culture with coronavirus spike peptide pools or control peptides (ViraFEST assay). One should note that the unexposed donor's CD4+ T cells were collected before the COVID-19 pandemic (2011-2018). The CDR3 runs 15 residues. CDR1 and CDR2 from the germline V gene are LNHDA and SQIVND (reference sequence). Trimming removed 4 bases from V and 2 bases from J; junction bases left unmatched: 5. To note about this clonotype: Its antigen remains unknown.

The chain uses TRBV19 and TRBJ2-3, with 8 bases fitting TRBD1. The TCR was taken from a human donor in good health. The sequencing sample was made of CD4+ T cells from blood, cultured in vitro. CDR3 bases: TGTGCCAGTAGTACCCGGACAGGGAACACAGATACGCAGTATTTT. This sequence encodes CASSTRTGNTDTQYF.